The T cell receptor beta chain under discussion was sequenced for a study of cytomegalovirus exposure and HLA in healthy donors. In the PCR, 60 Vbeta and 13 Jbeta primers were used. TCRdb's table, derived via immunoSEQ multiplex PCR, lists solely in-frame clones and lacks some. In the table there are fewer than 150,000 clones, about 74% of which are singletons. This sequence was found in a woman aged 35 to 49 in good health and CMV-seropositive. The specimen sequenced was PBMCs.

CDR3 region: CASSPGTPNTGELFF. The CDR3 coding sequence is TGTGCCAGCAGTCCAGGGACTCCGAACACCGGGGAGCTGTTTTTT. The chain has TRBV5-4 and TRBJ2-2; possible D gene TRBD2, 6 bases. The CDR3 is 15 residues long. V was shortened by 5 bases and J by 0 bases, with 11 bases between the two germline ends. Looked up from germline, CDR1 is SGHNT and CDR2 is YYREEE (reference sequence). Combining the CDR3 with reference TRBV5-4 and TRBJ2-2 gives the whole variable domain ETGVTQSPTHLIKTRGQQVTLRCSSQSGHNTVSWYQQALGQGPQFIFQYYREEENGRGNFPPRFSGLQFPNYSSELNVNALELDDSALYLCASSPGTPNTGELFFGEGSRLTVL.